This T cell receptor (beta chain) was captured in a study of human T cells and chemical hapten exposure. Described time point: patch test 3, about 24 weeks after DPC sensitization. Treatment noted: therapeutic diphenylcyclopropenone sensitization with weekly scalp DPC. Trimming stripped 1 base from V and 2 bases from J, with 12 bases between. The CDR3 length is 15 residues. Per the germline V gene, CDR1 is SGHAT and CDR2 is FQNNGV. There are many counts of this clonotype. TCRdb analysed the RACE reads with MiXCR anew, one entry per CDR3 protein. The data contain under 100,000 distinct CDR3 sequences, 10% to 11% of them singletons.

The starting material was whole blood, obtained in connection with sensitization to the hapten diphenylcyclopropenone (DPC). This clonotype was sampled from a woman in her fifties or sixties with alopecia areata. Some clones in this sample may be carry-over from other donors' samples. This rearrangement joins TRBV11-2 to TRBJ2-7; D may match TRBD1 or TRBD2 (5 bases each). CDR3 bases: TGTGCCAGCAGCTTAGCTGGGGGTGAAGCCTACGAGCAGTACTTC. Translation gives CASSLAGGEAYEQYF.